The 22 T cell receptor beta chains reported below all come from one sample, sequenced in a study of T-cell reconstitution after alpha-beta-depleted transplantation in children. Molecular barcoding with unique molecular identifiers was used for the TCRbeta library. Via MiXCR, TCRdb re-called the PCR reads, giving one row per CDR3 protein. The sample holds 500,000 to 600,000 distinct CDR3 sequences, roughly 30% seen once. This sample comprised PBMCs, obtained before TCRalphabeta/CD19-depleted stem cell transplant. Every receptor here comes from a boy younger than two with Wiskott-Aldrich syndrome, due to receive a stem cell transplant.

Concerning this clonotype: At one end, the junction sequence differs from germline, possibly due to a read error. This sequence joins TRBV5-1 and TRBJ2-1; 10 bases map to TRBD1. This CDR3 contains 14 residues. Germline V gene lookup returns CDR1 SGHRS and CDR2 YFSETQ. CDR3 coding DNA: TGCGCTAGCAGCCCCGGGACAGGGGACGATGAGCAGTTCTTC. This gives the protein CASSPGTGDDEQFF.

The rearrangement links TRBV5-1 to TRBJ2-7; D is possibly TRBD2 (6 bases). The ends were cut back, 4 bases at V and 1 base at J, with 15 bases in the middle. From germline, CDR1 is SGHRS and CDR2 YFSETQ. The CDR3 is 15 amino acids. The CDR3 loop reads CASSRDRRGSYEQYF. The CDR3 nucleotides read TGCGCCAGCAGCCGTGATAGGAGGGGTTCCTACGAGCAGTACTTC.

A few counts support this clonotype. The rearrangement uses TRBV5-1 and TRBJ2-1, with a weak D call TRBD2 (5 bases). V was shortened by 0 bases and J by 6 bases, with 13 bases between the two germline ends. CDR3 length: 15 amino acids. Germline-derived CDR1 and CDR2 are SGHRS and YFSETQ. CDR3 in amino acids: CASSLVGGSVNEQFF. The CDR3 bases are TGCGCCAGCAGCTTGGTTGGTGGGAGTGTCAATGAGCAGTTCTTC.

V and J are TRBV25-1 and TRBJ2-1; 7 nucleotides align to TRBD2. Trimming cost V 4 bases and J 3 bases; bases outside gene matches: 6. Looked up from germline, CDR1 is MGHDK and CDR2 is SYGVNS. The CDR3 loop spans 15 amino acids. In DNA form, the CDR3 reads TGTGCCAGCAGTGTGAGCGGGAAGGACTACAATGAGCAGTTCTTC. As protein: CASSVSGKDYNEQFF. Full variable domain (remainder filled in from reference TRBV25-1 and TRBJ2-1): EADIYQTPRYLVIGTGKKITLECSQTMGHDKMYWYQQDPGMELHLIHYSYGVNSTEKGDLSSESTVSRIRTEHFPLTLESARPSHTSQYLCASSVSGKDYNEQFFGPGTRLTVL.

This clonotype came up a few times. The chain recombines TRBV5-1 with TRBJ2-1; D possibly corresponds to TRBD2 (6 bases). In germline, CDR1 is SGHRS, CDR2 YFSETQ. The length of the CDR3 is 15 residues. The V gene lost 0 bases and the J gene lost 4 bases, with 11 bases spanning the gap. Written as DNA, the CDR3 is TGCGCCAGCAGCTTGGCCTGGACTAAATACAATGAGCAGTTCTTC. Its protein product is CASSLAWTKYNEQFF.

The chain couples TRBV28 to TRBJ1-2; D might be TRBD1 (5 bases). Germline V CDR1 and CDR2: MDHEN, SYDVKM. V was trimmed by 3 bases and J by 2 bases, leaving 10 bases between them. CDR3 length: 14 residues. CDR3 amino acids: CASSLSNRNYGYTF. The CDR3 nucleotides read TGTGCCAGCAGTTTGAGTAACAGGAACTATGGCTACACCTTC.

The sample holds a few counts of this clonotype. The V gene is TRBV20-1, the J gene TRBJ2-7; 9 bases fit TRBD2. The CDR3 has 15 residues. Germline V gives CDR1 DFQATT, CDR2 SNEGSKA (reference sequence). V gave up 6 bases and J gave up 2 bases; unmatched junction bases: 11. The CDR3 sequence: CSAASGLALPYEQYF. CDR3 nucleotide sequence: TGCAGTGCCGCGTCTGGACTAGCGCTTCCCTACGAGCAGTACTTC.

The chain has TRBV13 and TRBJ1-2; no clear D. Trimming stripped 5 bases from V and 13 bases from J, with 14 bases between. There are 11 residues in the CDR3. The germline gives CDR1 PRHDT, CDR2 FYEKMQ (reference sequence). CDR3 residues: CASSRREALTF. The DNA of the CDR3 is TGTGCCAGCAGCCGGCGCGAGGCCCTCACCTTC.

The chain recombines TRBV20-1 with TRBJ1-2; no clear D gene. Trimming cost V 6 bases and J 2 bases, with 7 bases left between them. Germline V CDR1 and CDR2: DFQATT, SNEGSKA (reference sequence). This CDR3 has 11 residues. The DNA of the CDR3 is TGCAGTGCCGGCCGGAACTATGGCTACACCTTC. Translation: CSAGRNYGYTF.

This clonotype has more than one count but fewer than ten. The chain recombines TRBV5-1 with TRBJ2-1, with 8 bases matching TRBD2. The germline V gene has CDR1 SGHRS and CDR2 YFSETQ. J lost 1 base, V lost 0 bases, and 3 bases had no gene match. CDR3 length: 16 amino acids. This CDR3 is CASSLGTSWSYNEQFF. The CDR3 DNA follows: TGCGCCAGCAGCTTGGGGACTAGCTGGTCCTACAATGAGCAGTTCTTC.

This chain joins TRBV10-2 and TRBJ2-5; TRBD2 is a possible D gene (5 bases). This CDR3 contains 12 residues. Trimming took 8 bases from V and 4 from J, leaving 11 bases between them. Germline CDR1 is WSHSY and CDR2 is SAAADI. For the CDR3, the DNA is TGCGCCAGCGGCGGGCAGCGAGAGACCCAGTACTTC. Translating gives CASGGQRETQYF.

This chain joins TRBV5-4 and TRBJ2-1, with TRBD1 matching 9 bases. CDR3 length: 17 residues. J was trimmed by 8 bases and V by 2 bases; bases with no gene match: 14. Per germline, CDR1 SGHNT and CDR2 YYREEE (reference sequence). The CDR3 protein is CASSLRFRGQGVYEQFF. The CDR3 DNA sequence: TGTGCCAGCAGCTTACGTTTCAGGGGACAGGGAGTCTATGAGCAGTTCTTC. Supplemented by reference TRBV5-4 and TRBJ2-1, the full variable domain reads ETGVTQSPTHLIKTRGQQVTLRCSSQSGHNTVSWYQQALGQGPQFIFQYYREEENGRGNFPPRFSGLQFPNYSSELNVNALELDDSALYLCASSLRFRGQGVYEQFFGPGTRLTVL.

The rearrangement joins TRBV20-1 to TRBJ2-4; 8 positions match TRBD1. V dropped 5 bases and J dropped 6; count of bases not matched to a gene: 3. The V gene's germline CDR1 is DFQATT and CDR2 SNEGSKA (reference sequence). The CDR3 runs to 12 residues. CDR3 bases: TGCAGTGCTTACGGACAGGGAAACATTCAGTACTTC. It is translated as CSAYGQGNIQYF.

The chain links TRBV2 to TRBJ2-7; D possibly corresponds to TRBD2 (5 bases). The CDR3 covers 12 residues. Trimming took 2 bases from V and 3 from J, leaving 5 bases between them. Germline CDR1 reads SNHLY; CDR2 reads FYNNEI. CDR3 coding DNA: TGTGCCAGCAGTGAACGGGACTACGAGCAGTACTTC. Its protein product is CASSERDYEQYF.

The chain joins TRBV7-3 to TRBJ2-3; D ambiguous. Trimming cost V 5 bases and J 6 bases, with 15 bases left between them. The CDR3 consists of 14 residues. CDR1 is SGHTA, CDR2 FQGTGA, per germline. The CDR3 coding sequence is TGTGCCAGCAGCGTGGACCGGCCCCTGGATACGCAGTATTTT. It codes for CASSVDRPLDTQYF.

This clonotype was counted many times. This sequence joins TRBV28 and TRBJ2-3, with 7 bases that match TRBD2. Germline trimming cut 6 bases from V and 2 bases from J; bases unmatched to any gene: 17. The germline gives CDR1 MDHEN, CDR2 SYDVKM. The CDR3 has 18 amino acids. As DNA, the CDR3 is TGTGCCAGCAGCTTGGGGTGGCATTCGGGGGGATTCACAGATACGCAGTATTTT. Translation: CASSLGWHSGGFTDTQYF.

The J gene is TRBJ1-5, the V gene TRBV27; 7 bases match TRBD1. With 6 bases clipped from V and 2 bases from J, the junction kept 7 bases outside the gene matches. From germline, CDR1 is MNHEY and CDR2 SMNVEV (reference sequence). The CDR3 is 15 residues long. CDR3 residues: CASRSNRGGNQPQHF. CDR3 in DNA: TGTGCCAGCAGATCAAACAGGGGCGGCAATCAGCCCCAGCATTTT.

The chain uses TRBV4-1 and TRBJ1-5, with D possibly being TRBD1 (6 bases). V was cut by 0 bases and J by 10 bases, with 13 bases left in between. The CDR3 extends over 14 amino acids. The germline gives CDR1 MGHRA, CDR2 YSYEKL. CDR3 amino acids: CASSQELTGKPQHF. The CDR3 bases are TGCGCCAGCAGCCAAGAACTAACAGGGAAACCCCAGCATTTT.

This clonotype was counted at least ten times. The genes are TRBV5-1 and TRBJ2-5; D unclear. The V gene lost 5 bases and the J gene lost 2 bases, with 7 bases spanning the gap. This CDR3 contains 12 residues. CDR1 is SGHRS, CDR2 YFSETQ, per germline. The CDR3: CASSSPQETQYF. The CDR3, as DNA: TGCGCCAGCAGTTCCCCTCAAGAGACCCAGTACTTC.

This clonotype appeared a few times. The V and J genes are TRBV12-3 or TRBV12-4 and TRBJ1-4; D might be TRBD1 (6 bases). This CDR3 spans 13 amino acids. Trimming took 5 bases from V and 7 from J, leaving 11 bases between them. CDR3 loop: CASSNRDGEKLFF. The CDR3 DNA reads TGTGCCAGCAGTAACAGGGACGGTGAAAAACTGTTTTTT.

The rearrangement uses TRBV7-6 and TRBJ1-5; 10 positions match TRBD1. Trimming took 4 bases from V and 7 from J; bases not matched to a gene: 7. The CDR3 length is 15 residues. Germline V gene sequence: CDR1 SGHVS, CDR2 FNYEAQ. In DNA form, the CDR3 reads TGTGCCAGCAGCTCACACCGGGACAGGGGACAGCCCCAGCATTTT. Translation: CASSSHRDRGQPQHF.

This clonotype was seen more than once but under ten times. This chain connects TRBV5-1 to TRBJ2-7, with 10 bases matching TRBD1. The V gene end was trimmed by 4 bases and the J gene end by 5 bases; junction bases not matched to a gene: 6. CDR3 size: 14 residues. Germline V gene lookup returns CDR1 SGHRS and CDR2 YFSETQ. This CDR3 reads CASSGRDRGHEQYF. The CDR3 bases are TGCGCCAGCAGCGGCCGGGACAGGGGTCACGAGCAGTACTTC.